This T cell receptor (beta chain) was captured in a study of blood T cell repertoires in COVID-19. Study at large: From T cells, B-cell-depleted T cells, or PBMCs came the material, which was cDNA or gDNA.

Cohorts were assigned according to the clinical history that participants reported. In Cohort 3, a recovered donor had either two negative PCRs, clearance, or symptom resolution. Per germline, CDR1 DFQATT and CDR2 SNEGSKA (reference sequence). Trimming pared 5 bases from V and 1 base from J, leaving 8 bases between. The CDR3 runs 12 residues. The data were produced by immunoSEQ multiplex PCR, yet TCRdb's version contains in-frame clones alone and is incomplete. This sample yields hundreds of thousands of clones, of which around 91% are seen a single time; under 2.5% belongs to the top ten. The sequence derives from a woman aged 18-30 years who had recovered from COVID-19. Sequences were obtained from PBMCs or T cells enriched from blood (not recorded which). The rearrangement uses TRBV20-1 and TRBJ1-2; D remains unclear. The CDR3 DNA is TGCAGTGCTGGTGACGGTAACTATGGCTACACCTTC. It is translated as CSAGDGNYGYTF.